The rows below give T cell receptor beta chains drawn from one sample of a study of human T cells and chemical hapten exposure. TCRdb reprocessed the RACE reads with MiXCR, giving one entry per CDR3 protein. The sample carries 95,000 to 150,000 distinct CDR3 sequences, roughly an eighth recorded once. The sequences come from whole blood, collected in connection with sensitization to the hapten diphenylcyclopropenone (DPC). Receptors originate from a man aged 18 to 30 with alopecia areata. Some clones in this sample may be carry-over from other donors' samples. The CDR3 runs from the conserved cysteine through the conserved F or W. D genes are given only for firm matches. The size entry is marked missing in some rows and otherwise reads once, few, many or a size class.

TRBD1,TRBV6-1,TRBJ1-2,few,CASSVQGAGGYTF,TGTGCCAGCAGTGTGCAGGGGGCTGGCGGCTACACCTTC
-,TRBV11-2,TRBJ2-5,few,CASSLTGLHQETQYF,TGTGCCAGCAGCTTAACGGGCCTTCACCAAGAGACCCAGTACTTC
-,TRBV6-2/TRBV6-3,TRBJ1-1,few,CASSPRATEAFF,TGTGCCAGCAGCCCAAGGGCCACTGAAGCTTTCTTT
-,TRBV4-1,TRBJ1-3,many,CASSQVGNSGNTIYF,TGCGCCAGCAGCCAAGTGGGGAACTCTGGAAACACCATATATTTT
TRBD2,TRBV6-1,TRBJ2-7,few,CASSEAPIRLAGVTYEQYF,TGTGCCAGCAGTGAAGCCCCAATCCGACTAGCGGGGGTTACTTACGAGCAGTACTTC
-,TRBV29-1,TRBJ1-2,-,CSVDLLGTGGYTF,TGCAGCGTTGATTTGTTAGGAACAGGCGGCTACACCTTC
-,TRBV7-2,TRBJ1-1,-,CASSLMGFLGTEAFF,TGTGCCAGCAGCTTAATGGGATTCCTGGGAACTGAAGCTTTCTTT
-,TRBV29-1,TRBJ2-7,-,CSGGSSFYEQYF,TGCAGCGGGGGCTCTTCCTTCTACGAGCAGTACTTC
TRBD2,TRBV6-4,TRBJ2-1,once,CASSDSSGGSNEQFF,TGTGCCAGCAGTGACTCTAGCGGGGGGAGCAATGAGCAGTTCTTC
-,TRBV12-3/TRBV12-4,TRBJ2-6,few,CASGSSGANVLTF,TGTGCCAGCGGGAGCTCTGGGGCCAACGTCCTGACTTTC
-,TRBV20-1,TRBJ1-2,-,CSASTRARNYGYTF,TGCAGTGCTAGTACCAGGGCAAGGAACTATGGCTACACCTTC
-,TRBV28,TRBJ1-1,few,CASNSPNTEAFF,TGTGCCAGCAATTCCCCGAACACTGAAGCTTTCTTT
TRBD2,TRBV5-1,TRBJ2-3,few,CASSSGLAGRTDTQYF,TGCGCCAGCAGCTCCGGACTAGCGGGGCGCACAGATACGCAGTATTTT
-,TRBV7-3,TRBJ1-2,-,CASTWSRYTF,TGTGCCAGCACCTGGAGTCGCTACACCTTC
-,TRBV6-6,TRBJ2-3,-,CASSHVGAADTQYF,TGTGCCAGCAGTCACGTGGGGGCGGCAGATACGCAGTATTTT
-,TRBV7-8,TRBJ2-1,many,CASSSGPLNEQFF,TGTGCCAGCAGCTCCGGACCGCTGAATGAGCAGTTCTTC
-,TRBV27,TRBJ2-3,-,CASSFATTDTQYF,TGTGCCAGCAGTTTTGCGACCACAGATACGCAGTATTTT
TRBD1,TRBV3-1,TRBJ1-3,many,CASSDGTAGNTIYF,TGTGCCAGCAGCGATGGGACAGCTGGAAACACCATATATTTT
-,TRBV6-4,TRBJ1-2,many,CASPDGYYGYTF,TGTGCCAGCCCCGACGGGTACTATGGCTACACCTTC
-,TRBV4-3,TRBJ2-7,-,CASSQESPGNYEQYF,TGCGCCAGCAGCCAAGAATCCCCAGGGAACTACGAGCAGTACTTC